This TCR beta chain was observed in a study of blood T cell repertoires in COVID-19. About the research overall: The United States, Italy and Spain were the sources of the acute and convalescent COVID-19 samples.

The CDR3 runs 12 residues. Germline V lookup: CDR1 SGHNT, CDR2 YENEEA. V gave up 8 bases and J gave up 5 bases; unmatched junction bases: 5. Here immunoSEQ multiplex PCR was the method, and the copy in TCRdb shows in-frame clones only, minus some. The table includes around 140,000 clones, approximately 82% detected once. The source material was peripheral blood. The source is a man aged 55 to 70 with active or convalescent COVID-19. This chain connects TRBV11-3 to TRBJ1-2, with 7 bases lining up with TRBD1. CDR3 region: CASEGARYGYTF. CDR3 nucleotide sequence: TGTGCCAGCGAGGGGGCACGGTATGGCTACACCTTC.